One T cell receptor beta chain is described in this entry. Its antigen remains unidentified. This sample was included in a study of shared clonotypes between healthy human individuals. The V and J ends lost 0 bases and 2 bases respectively, with 10 bases between them. Germline values: CDR1 LGHNA, CDR2 YSLEER. The CDR3 length is 15 residues. Notes on the study in general: In a handful of donors, around 5% of naive CD4 clonotypes appeared in common. Larger estimated richness was generally seen in naive subsets than in memory subsets.

Using around 200 ng DNA, about 30,000 T cell genomes, the sorted-subset replicate PCRs were run. Produced via immunoSEQ multiplex PCR; TCRdb's table is partial and in-frame only. The sample contains roughly 2.5 million clones, around nine tenths of which appear only once. Sequences were obtained from naive CD4+ T cells sorted from blood. Subset noted: CD45RA+ positively selected. The gene calls are TRBV4-3 and TRBJ2-5; D may be TRBD1 (6 bases). This receptor was identified in a man younger than 35 in good health. In nucleotides, the CDR3 is TGCGCCAGCAGCCAAGATCGAGGGGGACAAGAGACCCAGTACTTC. It specifies CASSQDRGGQETQYF.